This is a list of T cell receptor beta chains from one sample in a study of cytomegalovirus exposure and HLA in healthy donors. The assay was immunoSEQ multiplex PCR, and TCRdb's table has in-frame clones only and misses some. The data include 38,000 or so clones; the top ten clones carry approximately 9%. The sample consisted of PBMCs. Receptor source: a man aged 40-49 years in good health and CMV-seropositive. CDR3s leave out the opening cysteine and the closing phenylalanine or tryptophan.

j_call cdr3_length v_call cdr3_aa
TRBJ2-5 14 TRBV7-9 AGSKSAGGPQETQY
TRBJ2-1 11 TRBV2 ASNEGSSNEQF
TRBJ2-1 8 TRBV28 ASEFDEQF
TRBJ2-7 12 TRBV11-2 ASSFREPPYEQY
TRBJ1-6 13 TRBV13 ASSTGQFANSPLH
TRBJ2-3 9 TRBV20-1 SAPRGDTQY
TRBJ2-3 14 TRBV5-1 ASSSRPSGTTDTQY
TRBJ2-7 11 TRBV7-9 ASSSTLAHEQY
TRBJ1-1 7 TRBV19 ARGQGAF
TRBJ2-2 14 TRBV27 ASSWAGTGSSGELF
TRBJ2-7 12 TRBV28 ASSLGQGGDEQY
TRBJ1-5 13 TRBV5-1 ASSPGDWGEQPQH
TRBJ2-1 14 TRBV12-2 ASRLERLAGSNEQF
- 12 TRBV7-2 ASSFGQGRAEQY
TRBJ2-7 11 TRBV4-1 ASSQRGSHEQY
TRBJ1-1 10 TRBV19 ATGTGELIAF
TRBJ2-7 10 TRBV29-1 SAWTEAYEQY
TRBJ1-1 11 TRBV5-6 ASSLTGHTEAF
TRBJ2-7 11 TRBV9 ASSSRLGGEQY
TRBJ2-5 11 TRBV5-1 ASSLAGVSTQY
TRBJ2-1 15 TRBV4-1 ASSQGAARGQYNEQF
- 13 TRBV6-5 ASSYSQGWTYEQY
TRBJ2-3 16 TRBV14 ASSLLSPGRVSTDTQY
TRBJ2-5 11 TRBV7-3 ASSRRGGETQY
TRBJ1-5 11 TRBV25-1 ASADRTNQPQH
TRBJ1-1 12 TRBV9 ASSVLPSNTEAF
TRBJ1-1 13 TRBV19 ASSEDSPMNTEAF
TRBJ2-1 10 TRBV6-5 ASSWSRNEQF
TRBJ1-2 15 TRBV9 ASSVGLGQGVFYGYT
- 13 TRBV6-5 ASRGLGPLDYEQY